Listed below are T cell receptor beta chains from one sample, sequenced in a study of beta chain features in type 1 diabetes. Measured with immunoSEQ multiplex PCR; TCRdb has only the in-frame clones, and not every one. Of 620,000 or so clones in the sample, 15% to 17% are singletons; the top ten hold about 0.087%. The sequenced sample consisted of naive CD4+ T cells from blood. All receptors come from a man aged 18 to 30 in good health. Each CDR3 is given without its conserved first and last residue. The order of the fields is clone size, J gene, V gene, CDR3 protein. The size of a clone is reported for some rows only, either as once, few or many, or as a class for expanded clones.

>many|TRBJ1-2|TRBV14
ASSPGRGYT
>few|TRBJ1-1|TRBV2
ASNKGNTEAF
>NA|TRBJ1-5|TRBV4-1
ASSQRPKSNQPQH
>NA|TRBJ1-2|TRBV28
AGTGSGGYT
>few|TRBJ1-2|TRBV7-9
ASSPGTGWGYT
>few|TRBJ2-3|TRBV27
ASNPGTRDHTQY
>NA|TRBJ1-6|TRBV11-2
ASSLNQGKTYNSPLH
>NA|TRBJ2-1|TRBV12-5
ASGLGLATSNEQF
>few|TRBJ2-5|TRBV2
ASSVTQGKETQY
>few|TRBJ2-5|TRBV15
ATRTVAGGTKTQY
>few|TRBJ2-3|TRBV6-1
ASSLGIPPDTQY
>NA|TRBJ1-5|TRBV28
ASSTPGVLGQPQH
>few|TRBJ2-5|TRBV5-1
ASSLGQYQETQY
>NA|TRBJ1-4|TRBV20-1
SGDGNGKLF
>NA|TRBJ2-4|TRBV28
ASSFGGAKNIQY
>NA|TRBJ2-5|TRBV5-6
ASSGPGLAVQETQY
>NA|TRBJ2-2|TRBV29-1
SVEGAGLFTGELF
>few|TRBJ2-3|TRBV18
ASSPTPSSDTQY
>NA|TRBJ2-7|TRBV6-5
ASSYVGRLFYEQY
>few|TRBJ2-2|TRBV4-2
ASSSRDRDTGELF
>NA|TRBJ2-7|TRBV28
ASSSWARTPYEQY
>NA|TRBJ2-3|TRBV6-5
ASSSSGDRTDTQY
>NA|TRBJ2-3|TRBV9
ASSVVGGAGTDTQY
>few|TRBJ2-3|TRBV4-2
ASSQSSGGARTDTQY
>few|TRBJ1-2|TRBV28
ASSLPLGRGDGYT
>NA|TRBJ2-7|TRBV7-3
ASSPSGRGYEQY
>NA|TRBJ2-4|TRBV28
ASSSSGLAKNIQY
>NA|TRBJ1-5|TRBV7-2
ASSLVGQGLRPQH
>NA|TRBJ1-1|TRBV4-2
ASSQLFGGLNTEAF
>NA|TRBJ2-5|TRBV5-1
ASSLGGTSGTKETQY
>NA|TRBJ2-1|TRBV7-3
ASSPGTGGLGEQF
>few|TRBJ1-1|TRBV5-1
ASSLNQAANTEAF